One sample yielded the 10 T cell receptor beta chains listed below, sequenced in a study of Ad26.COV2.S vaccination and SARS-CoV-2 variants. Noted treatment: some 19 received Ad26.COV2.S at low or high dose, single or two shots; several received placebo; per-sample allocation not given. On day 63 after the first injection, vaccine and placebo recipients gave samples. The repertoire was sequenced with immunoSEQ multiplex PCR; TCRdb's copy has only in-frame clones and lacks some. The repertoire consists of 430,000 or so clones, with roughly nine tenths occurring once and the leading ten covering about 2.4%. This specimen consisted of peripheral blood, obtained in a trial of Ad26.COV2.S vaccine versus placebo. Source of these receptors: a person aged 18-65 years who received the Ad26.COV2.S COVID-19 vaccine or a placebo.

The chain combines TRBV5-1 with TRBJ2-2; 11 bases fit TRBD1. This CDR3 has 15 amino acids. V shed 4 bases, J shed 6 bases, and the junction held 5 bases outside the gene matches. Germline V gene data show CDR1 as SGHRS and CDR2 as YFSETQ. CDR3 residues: CASSQGQGEAGELFF. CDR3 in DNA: TGCGCCAGCAGCCAGGGACAGGGGGAGGCCGGGGAGCTGTTTTTT.

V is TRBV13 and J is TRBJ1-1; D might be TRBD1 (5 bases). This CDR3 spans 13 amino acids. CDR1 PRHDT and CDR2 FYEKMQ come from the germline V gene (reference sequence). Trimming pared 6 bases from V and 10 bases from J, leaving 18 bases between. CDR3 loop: CASSLTVRGLAFF. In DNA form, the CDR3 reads TGTGCCAGCAGTTTGACCGTCCGGGGCTTAGCTTTCTTT.

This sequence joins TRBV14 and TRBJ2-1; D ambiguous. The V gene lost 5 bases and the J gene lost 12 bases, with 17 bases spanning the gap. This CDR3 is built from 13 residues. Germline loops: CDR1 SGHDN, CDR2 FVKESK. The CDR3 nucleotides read TGTGCCAGCAGCAGTGACCCGGCCGCGAGGCAGTTCTTC. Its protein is CASSSDPAARQFF.

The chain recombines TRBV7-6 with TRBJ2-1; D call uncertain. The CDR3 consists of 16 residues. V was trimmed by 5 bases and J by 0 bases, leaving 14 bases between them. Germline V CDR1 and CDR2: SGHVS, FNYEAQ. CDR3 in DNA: TGTGCCAGCAGCCCAAAGACCCGCCGCTCCTACAATGAGCAGTTCTTC. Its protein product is CASSPKTRRSYNEQFF.

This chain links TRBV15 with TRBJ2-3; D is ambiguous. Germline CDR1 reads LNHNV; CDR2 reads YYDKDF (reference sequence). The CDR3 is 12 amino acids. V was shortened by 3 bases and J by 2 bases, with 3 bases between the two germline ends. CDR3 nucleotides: TGTGCCACCAGCAGGCACACAGATACGCAGTATTTT. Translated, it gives CATSRHTDTQYF.

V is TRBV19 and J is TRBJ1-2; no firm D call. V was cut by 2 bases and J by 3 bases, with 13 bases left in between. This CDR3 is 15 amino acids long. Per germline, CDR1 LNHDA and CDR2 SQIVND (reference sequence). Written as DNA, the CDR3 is TGTGCCAGTAGTATATCTGGTGGCATGGACTATGGCTACACCTTC. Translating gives CASSISGGMDYGYTF.

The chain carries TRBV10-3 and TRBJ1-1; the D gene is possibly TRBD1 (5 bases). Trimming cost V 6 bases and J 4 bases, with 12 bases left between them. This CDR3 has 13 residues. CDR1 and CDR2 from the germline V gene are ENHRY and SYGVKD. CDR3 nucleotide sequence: TGTGCCATCAGGGGGGGTGGGCCCACTGAAGCTTTCTTT. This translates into CAIRGGGPTEAFF.

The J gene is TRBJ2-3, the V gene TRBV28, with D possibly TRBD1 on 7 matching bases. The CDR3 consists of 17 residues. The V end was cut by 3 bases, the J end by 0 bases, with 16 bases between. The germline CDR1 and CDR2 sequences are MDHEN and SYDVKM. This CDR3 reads CASSFPGGQLSTDTQYF. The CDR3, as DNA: TGTGCCAGCAGTTTCCCCGGGGGACAGCTTAGCACAGATACGCAGTATTTT.

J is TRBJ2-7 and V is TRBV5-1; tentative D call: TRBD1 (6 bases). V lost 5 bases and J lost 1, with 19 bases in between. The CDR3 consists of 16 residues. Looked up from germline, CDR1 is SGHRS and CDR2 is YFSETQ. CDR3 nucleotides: TGCGCCAGCAGATTGAACTCCGGGACACGTTCCTACGAGCAGTACTTC. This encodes CASRLNSGTRSYEQYF.

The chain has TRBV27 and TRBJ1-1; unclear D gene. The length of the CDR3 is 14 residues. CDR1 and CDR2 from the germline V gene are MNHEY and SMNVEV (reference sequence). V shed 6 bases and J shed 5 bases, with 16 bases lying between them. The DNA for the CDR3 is TGTGCCAGCAGGGAATTATTCGGAGGGACTGAAGCTTTCTTT. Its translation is CASRELFGGTEAFF.